These 30 T cell receptor beta chains came from one sample sequenced in a study of blood T cell repertoires in COVID-19. Profiling relied on immunoSEQ multiplex PCR, and the TCRdb table lists in-frame clones only, not all of them. The sample yields more than 110,000 clones, 85% to 90% seen once. Specimen: peripheral blood. These receptors all stem from a man aged 50 to 60 with active or convalescent COVID-19.

CDR3: CSAHGGTEAFF. The CDR3 nucleotides read TGCAGTGCGCACGGGGGGACTGAAGCTTTCTTT. The rearrangement joins TRBV20-1 to TRBJ1-1; D is perhaps TRBD1 (5 bases). CDR1 and CDR2 from the germline V gene are DFQATT and SNEGSKA (reference sequence). The V gene lost 6 bases and the J gene lost 5 bases, with 10 bases spanning the gap. The CDR3 contains 11 residues.

This chain joins TRBV19 and TRBJ2-3; D not certain. The ends were cut back, 2 bases at V and 2 bases at J, with 11 bases in the middle. Germline values: CDR1 LNHDA, CDR2 SQIVND (reference sequence). This CDR3 is built from 15 residues. CDR3 protein: CASSIFPRSTDTQYF. CDR3 DNA sequence: TGTGCCAGTAGTATATTTCCCCGGTCCACAGATACGCAGTATTTT.

The rearrangement uses TRBV9 and TRBJ2-3, with 10 bases lining up with TRBD1. The CDR3 sequence is 17 residues long. Germline V lookup: CDR1 SGDLS, CDR2 YYNGEE. Unmatched junction bases numbered 7, after V lost 0 bases and J lost 3 bases. The CDR3 coding sequence is TGTGCCAGCAGCGTAGGACACGGGACAGGGGTAACAGATACGCAGTATTTT. This codes for CASSVGHGTGVTDTQYF.

The count of this clone is one. The chain couples TRBV7-3 to TRBJ1-6; 7 bases line up with TRBD1. CDR3 length equals 14 residues. CDR1 is SGHTA, CDR2 FQGTGA, per germline. With 5 bases clipped from V and 7 bases from J, the junction kept 5 bases outside the gene matches. The chain's CDR3 is CASSPGQLNSPLHF. CDR3 coding DNA: TGTGCCAGCAGCCCGGGACAGCTAAATTCACCCCTCCACTTT.

J is TRBJ2-4 and V is TRBV24-1; 8 bases match TRBD2. Germline V gene data show CDR1 as KGHDR and CDR2 as SFDVKD. This CDR3 has 14 amino acids. Unmatched junction bases numbered 3, after V lost 3 bases and J lost 6 bases. As DNA, the CDR3 is TGTGCCACCAGTGATGGGACTAGTTTAAACATTCAGTACTTC. It yields the protein CATSDGTSLNIQYF.

J is TRBJ1-4 and V is TRBV9; D gene unclear. V lost 3 bases to trimming and J lost 10 bases, with 7 bases between them. This CDR3 is built from 11 residues. Germline V gene sequence: CDR1 SGDLS, CDR2 YYNGEE. DNA for the CDR3: TGTGCCAGCAGCGACGGAGGAAAACTGTTTTTT. Encoded protein: CASSDGGKLFF.

V is TRBV23-1 and J is TRBJ2-7; D not resolved. TRBV23-1 is designated an ORF whose function remains uncertain. The CDR3 has 12 residues. V was shortened by 2 bases and J by 8 bases, with 10 bases between the two germline ends. The CDR3: CASSQNNPKQYF. In nucleotides, the CDR3 is TGCGCCAGCAGTCAAAACAATCCGAAGCAGTACTTC.

V usage is TRBV7-2 and J usage is TRBJ1-5; 9 nucleotides match TRBD1. Looked up from germline, CDR1 is SGHTA and CDR2 is FQGNSA. This CDR3 contains 16 residues. The V segment lost 5 bases and the J segment 1 base; nucleotides outside the gene matches: 6. CDR3 sequence: CASSPRTGASNQPQHF. The CDR3 DNA is TGTGCCAGCAGCCCAAGGACAGGGGCGAGCAATCAGCCCCAGCATTTT. Together with reference TRBV7-2 and TRBJ1-5, the CDR3 gives the full variable domain: GAGVSQSPSNKVTEKGKDVELRCDPISGHTALYWYRQSLGQGLEFLIYFQGNSAPDKSGLPSDRFSAERTGGSVSTLTIQRTQQEDSAVYLCASSPRTGASNQPQHFGDGTRLSIL.

The table lists this clone with a count of one. This chain links TRBV2 with TRBJ1-4; D is perhaps TRBD1 (5 bases). The ends were cut back, 1 base at V and 8 bases at J, with 14 bases in the middle. The CDR3 runs 15 residues. CDR1 SNHLY and CDR2 FYNNEI come from the germline V gene. CDR3 sequence (DNA): TGTGCCAGCAGTGAAGGAGGGGCGCGGGGAGAAAAACTGTTTTTT. It specifies CASSEGGARGEKLFF.

The chain combines TRBV18 with TRBJ2-7; 9 nucleotides agree with TRBD1. This CDR3 region has 14 residues. Germline assignment: CDR1 KGHSH and CDR2 LQKENI. Trimming cost V 3 bases and J 2 bases; bases outside gene matches: 2. CDR3: CASSPGQGPYEQYF. CDR3 DNA: TGTGCCAGCTCACCCGGACAGGGGCCCTACGAGCAGTACTTC.

This rearrangement joins TRBV28 to TRBJ2-7, with a possible D match to TRBD2 (6 bases). Looked up from germline, CDR1 is MDHEN and CDR2 is SYDVKM. V was clipped by 5 bases and J by 3 bases, with 17 bases between them. The CDR3 has 15 amino acids. The CDR3 sequence is CASSPPGGTLYEQYF. The CDR3 nucleotides are TGTGCCAGCAGTCCCCCCGGCGGGACTCTCTACGAGCAGTACTTC. The full variable domain, its missing parts supplied by reference TRBV28 and TRBJ2-7, is DVKVTQSSRYLVKRTGEKVFLECVQDMDHENMFWYRQDPGLGLRLIYFSYDVKMKEKGDIPEGYSVSREKKERFSLILESASTNQTSMYLCASSPPGGTLYEQYFGPGTRLTVT.

On this clone itself: Other DNA sequences within the sample encode an identical CDR3. The chain recombines TRBV6-5 with TRBJ1-2, with 9 bases fitting TRBD1. After removal of 2 bases from V and 7 bases from J, the junction contained 5 bases not matched to a gene. CDR1 and CDR2 from the germline V gene are MNHEY and SVGAGI. This CDR3 has 14 amino acids. The CDR3 DNA reads as TGTGCCAGCAGTTACACGGGACAGGGTGCTGGCTACACCTTC. It specifies CASSYTGQGAGYTF.

J is TRBJ1-6 and V is TRBV7-9, with D tentatively TRBD1 (6 bases). V was shortened by 4 bases and J by 7 bases, with 8 bases between the two germline ends. The CDR3 length is 13 residues. The germline V gene has CDR1 SEHNR and CDR2 FQNEAQ (reference sequence). This CDR3 is CASSYDRNSPLHF. The DNA for the CDR3 is TGTGCCAGCAGCTATGACAGGAATTCACCCCTCCACTTT.

This clone is a singleton in its sample. The rearrangement links TRBV5-8 to TRBJ2-1; possible D gene TRBD2, 6 bases. The ends were cut back, 5 bases at V and 0 bases at J, with 12 bases in the middle. The CDR3 sequence is 15 residues long. Germline CDR1 and CDR2: SGHTS and YDEGEE. DNA of the CDR3: TGTGCCAGCAGTCGGGCGGGGAGCTCCTACAATGAGCAGTTCTTC. Translation: CASSRAGSSYNEQFF.

The genes are TRBV10-3 and TRBJ2-7; the D is unclear. CDR3 length: 12 amino acids. Germline-derived CDR1 and CDR2 are ENHRY and SYGVKD. V was cut by 8 bases and J by 2 bases, with 10 bases left in between. This CDR3 reads CAIGSGPYEQYF. The CDR3 DNA reads TGTGCCATCGGGTCAGGCCCCTACGAGCAGTACTTC.

V gene TRBV7-3 combines with J gene TRBJ2-7; 12 bases match TRBD1. Germline CDR1 SGHTA, CDR2 FQGTGA. The CDR3 sequence is 15 residues long. The trim removed 5 bases at V and 6 bases at J, leaving 8 bases unmatched. The DNA for the CDR3 is TGTGCCAGCAGCCCCTCGGGACAGGGGGCCAGCGAGCAGTACTTC. Translated: CASSPSGQGASEQYF. Filled out from reference TRBV7-3 and TRBJ2-7, the complete variable domain reads GAGVSQTPSNKVTEKGKYVELRCDPISGHTALYWYRQSLGQGPEFLIYFQGTGAADDSGLPNDRFFAVRPEGSVSTLKIQRTERGDSAVYLCASSPSGQGASEQYFGPGTRLTVT.

The CDR3 loop reads CASSLNRVGSPLHF. The CDR3 DNA sequence: TGCGCCAGCAGCTTGAACAGGGTTGGTTCACCCCTCCACTTT. This sequence joins TRBV5-1 and TRBJ1-6; D may be TRBD1 (6 bases). The CDR3 is made up of 14 amino acids. Germline lookup yields CDR1 SGHRS and CDR2 YFSETQ. Trimming removed 1 base at V and 9 bases at J, with 11 bases between.

The J gene is TRBJ2-5, the V gene TRBV27; TRBD2 matches at 11 bases. Germline V CDR1 and CDR2: MNHEY, SMNVEV (reference sequence). J lost 4 bases, V lost 5 bases, and 3 bases had no gene match. This CDR3 has 14 residues. This chain's CDR3 is CASSISGRGETQYF. The CDR3 DNA reads as TGTGCCAGCAGTATTAGCGGGAGGGGAGAGACCCAGTACTTC.

The rearrangement uses TRBV7-3 and TRBJ2-3; no firm D call. The CDR3 spans 15 residues. Trimming cost V 5 bases and J 1 base, with 13 bases left between them. Germline CDR1 and CDR2: SGHTA and FQGTGA. CDR3 amino acids: CASSQFHRGTDTQYF. CDR3 coding DNA: TGTGCCAGCAGCCAATTTCACAGAGGCACAGATACGCAGTATTTT.

The chain carries TRBV4-2 and TRBJ2-1; 8 bases line up with TRBD2. Germline V gives CDR1 LGHNA, CDR2 YNFKEQ. V was clipped by 0 bases and J by 4 bases; unmatched bases: 5. This CDR3 contains 16 residues. The CDR3 loop reads CASSQEASGSYNEQFF. The CDR3 DNA reads as TGTGCCAGCAGCCAAGAGGCTAGCGGGTCTTACAATGAGCAGTTCTTC.

The V and J genes are TRBV6-5 and TRBJ2-7; the match to TRBD2 covers 8 bases. Germline V gene lookup returns CDR1 MNHEY and CDR2 SVGAGI. The CDR3 length is 15 residues. The trim removed 2 bases at V and 7 bases at J, leaving 10 bases unmatched. CDR3 residues: CASSYGRAGALEQYF. The CDR3 nucleotides are TGTGCCAGCAGTTACGGTCGAGCGGGAGCCCTAGAGCAGTACTTC.

The J gene is TRBJ1-5, the V gene TRBV2; D gene uncertain. Germline V CDR1 and CDR2: SNHLY, FYNNEI. The length of the CDR3 is 14 residues. V lost 6 bases and J lost 5, with 14 bases in between. The CDR3 nucleotides are TGTGCCAGCAGCCTTGGGAGGTGGGATCAGCCCCAGCATTTT. This translates into CASSLGRWDQPQHF.

CDR3 region: CASTRGQGGKQYF. CDR3 nucleotide sequence: TGTGCCAGCACCCGCGGACAGGGAGGGAAGCAGTACTTC. The chain joins TRBV12-3 or TRBV12-4 to TRBJ2-7; possibly TRBD1 for D (8 bases). The CDR3 has 13 amino acids. V lost 7 bases and J lost 8, with 18 bases in between.

This chain uses TRBV11-2 with TRBJ2-1, with TRBD2 matching over 14 bases. The CDR3 loop spans 19 amino acids. The germline gives CDR1 SGHAT, CDR2 FQNNGV. Trimming took 5 bases from V and 1 from J; bases not matched to a gene: 10. CDR3 amino acids: CASSPKGTSGSLSYNEQFF. The CDR3 DNA reads TGTGCCAGCAGCCCGAAAGGGACTAGCGGGAGCTTATCCTACAATGAGCAGTTCTTC.

The CDR3 DNA reads as TGCAGCGCCCTACCGGGACTAGCGGCCGCTGGTGAGCAGTTCTTC. This translates into CSALPGLAAAGEQFF. V is TRBV29-1 and J is TRBJ2-1, with 11 bases identical to TRBD2. Losses at the gene ends were 7 bases for V and 9 bases for J; bases not matched to a gene: 14. The CDR3 consists of 15 residues. Germline V gene sequence: CDR1 SQVTM, CDR2 ANQGSEA.

The V and J genes are TRBV10-2 and TRBJ1-3, with D uncertain. Per the germline V gene, CDR1 is WSHSY and CDR2 is SAAADI. V lost 4 bases and J lost 0, with 7 bases in between. The CDR3 contains 14 residues. CDR3: CASSARSSGNTIYF. The CDR3 region has the DNA TGCGCCAGCAGTGCGAGGTCCTCTGGAAACACCATATATTTT.

The rearrangement uses TRBV18 and TRBJ2-7; 7 nucleotides agree with TRBD2. Germline-derived CDR1 and CDR2 are KGHSH and LQKENI. CDR3 length equals 15 residues. J was trimmed by 2 bases and V by 3 bases; bases with no gene match: 7. This chain's CDR3 is CASSPGLQPPYEQYF. The CDR3 DNA reads as TGTGCCAGCTCACCGGGACTACAGCCTCCCTACGAGCAGTACTTC.

Notes on this clone: In the same sample, other DNA sequences code for this CDR3. The chain links TRBV2 to TRBJ1-1, with D perhaps matching TRBD1 (5 bases). Germline V gives CDR1 SNHLY, CDR2 FYNNEI. V was shortened by 6 bases and J by 1 base, with 9 bases between the two germline ends. The CDR3 covers 13 residues. In DNA form, the CDR3 reads TGTGCCAGCAGGGCAGACAGGAACACTGAAGCTTTCTTT. Protein sequence: CASRADRNTEAFF. The entire variable domain, with the rest obtained from reference TRBV2 and TRBJ1-1, is as follows: EPEVTQTPSHQVTQMGQEVILRCVPISNHLYFYWYRQILGQKVEFLVSFYNNEISEKSEIFDDQFSVERPDGSNFTLKIRSTKLEDSAMYFCASRADRNTEAFFGQGTRLTVV.

The V call is TRBV9, the J call TRBJ2-3; 10 bases fit TRBD1. The germline V gene has CDR1 SGDLS and CDR2 YYNGEE. The CDR3 extends over 15 amino acids. V trimming: 4 bases; J trimming: 5 bases; junction bases outside the gene matches: 7. Here the CDR3 reads CASSRQGASIDTQYF. Here the CDR3 DNA reads TGTGCCAGCAGCCGACAGGGGGCTTCGATAGATACGCAGTATTTT.

J is TRBJ1-1 and V is TRBV6-5; D gene uncertain. Trimming took off 4 bases at V and 1 base at J, with 13 bases between the two ends. The CDR3 is made up of 15 amino acids. Germline V gene lookup returns CDR1 MNHEY and CDR2 SVGAGI. In DNA form, the CDR3 reads TGTGCCAGCAGTTTCTCCCAGACAACGAACACTGAAGCTTTCTTT. Translating it yields CASSFSQTTNTEAFF.